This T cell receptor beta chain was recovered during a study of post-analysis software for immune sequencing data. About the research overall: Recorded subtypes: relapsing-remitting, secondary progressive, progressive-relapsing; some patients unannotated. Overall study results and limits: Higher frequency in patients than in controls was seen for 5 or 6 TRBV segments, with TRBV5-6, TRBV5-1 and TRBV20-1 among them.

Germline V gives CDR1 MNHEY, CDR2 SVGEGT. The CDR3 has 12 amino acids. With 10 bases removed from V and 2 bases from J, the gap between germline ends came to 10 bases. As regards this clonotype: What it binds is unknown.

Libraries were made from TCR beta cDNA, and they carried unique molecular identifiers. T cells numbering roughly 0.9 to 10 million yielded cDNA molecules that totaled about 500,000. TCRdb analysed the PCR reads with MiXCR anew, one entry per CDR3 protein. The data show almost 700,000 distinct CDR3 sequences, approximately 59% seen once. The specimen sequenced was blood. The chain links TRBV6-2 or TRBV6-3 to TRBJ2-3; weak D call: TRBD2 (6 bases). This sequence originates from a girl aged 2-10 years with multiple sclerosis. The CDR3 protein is CATGGSTDTQYF. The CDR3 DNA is TGTGCCACTGGGGGGTCCACAGATACGCAGTATTTT.